These 30 T cell receptor beta chains came from one sample sequenced in a study of cytomegalovirus exposure and HLA in healthy donors. The PCR used 60 Vbeta and 13 Jbeta primers. Assay: immunoSEQ multiplex PCR; the TCRdb copy retains only in-frame clones and omits some. The data show 100,000 to 150,000 clones, roughly 78% seen once. The sequencing input was PBMCs. Receptors were obtained from a man younger than 45 in good health and CMV-seropositive.

The rearrangement joins TRBV19 to TRBJ1-5, with 10 bases fitting TRBD1. From germline, CDR1 is LNHDA and CDR2 SQIVND (reference sequence). Germline trimming cut 4 bases from V and 6 bases from J; bases unmatched to any gene: 9. The CDR3 length is 16 residues. CDR3 sequence (DNA): TGTGCCAGTAGTAGAAGGGACAGGGGTAGCGGTCAGCCCCAGCATTTT. Translating it yields CASSRRDRGSGQPQHF.

V and J are TRBV7-2 and TRBJ2-7, with 9 bases aligning to TRBD2. The CDR3 has 15 residues. Germline lookup yields CDR1 SGHTA and CDR2 FQGNSA. J lost 3 bases, V lost 1 base, and 4 bases had no gene match. CDR3 in DNA: TGTGCCAGCAGCTTAGAGGGTAGCGGGGGCTACGAGCAGTACTTC. It is translated as CASSLEGSGGYEQYF.

Points on this clone: A junction boundary mismatches the germline segment, possibly from a read error. The V and J genes are TRBV6-1 and TRBJ2-7, with 7 bases aligning to TRBD1. The CDR3 runs to 11 residues. Germline CDR1 MNHNS, CDR2 SASEGT. The DNA for the CDR3 is TGTGCCAGCAGGAACAGGGGAGAGTTTATCTTC. It specifies CASRNRGEFIF.

The chain employs TRBV10-3 and TRBJ1-4; TRBD1 matches 7 bases. CDR1 and CDR2 from the germline V gene are ENHRY and SYGVKD. This CDR3 is 14 amino acids long. V shed 3 bases, J shed 10 bases, and the junction held 8 bases outside the gene matches. In DNA form, the CDR3 reads TGTGCCATCAGTGACTCCCTGCAGGGGGGAAAACTGTTTTTT. Translation: CAISDSLQGGKLFF.

The V gene is TRBV4-1, the J gene TRBJ2-5, with 9 bases that match TRBD1. Germline trimming cut 0 bases from V and 0 bases from J; bases unmatched to any gene: 2. This CDR3 is built from 16 residues. Germline-derived CDR1 and CDR2 are MGHRA and YSYEKL. This chain's CDR3 is CASSQDRDRDQETQYF. In DNA, the CDR3 is TGCGCCAGCAGCCAAGATAGGGACAGGGACCAAGAGACCCAGTACTTC.

In its sample, this clone was seen once. The V call is TRBV9, the J call TRBJ2-1, with D possibly being TRBD2 (5 bases). The CDR3 runs to 16 residues. V lost 4 bases to trimming and J lost 5 bases, with 19 bases between them. Germline V gene lookup returns CDR1 SGDLS and CDR2 YYNGEE. In DNA form, the CDR3 reads TGTGCCAGCAGCCCGCTCCCACGTAGCGACCACAATGAGCAGTTCTTC. Its translation is CASSPLPRSDHNEQFF.

The V call is TRBV2, the J call TRBJ2-7, with 11 bases identical to TRBD1. The CDR3 length is 14 residues. Germline CDR1 is SNHLY and CDR2 is FYNNEI. V trimming: 7 bases; J trimming: 4 bases; junction bases outside the gene matches: 6. The CDR3 coding sequence is TGTGCCAGCAATCAGGACAGGGGGCAGTACGAGCAGTACTTC. Encoded protein: CASNQDRGQYEQYF.

The chain couples TRBV7-9 to TRBJ1-1, with D possibly matching TRBD1 (5 bases). Germline CDR1 and CDR2: SEHNR and FQNEAQ (reference sequence). The CDR3 consists of 13 residues. Trimming took 2 bases from V and 4 from J, leaving 8 bases between them. CDR3 in amino acids: CASSLYQGTEAFF. CDR3 nucleotides: TGTGCCAGCAGCTTATACCAGGGCACTGAAGCTTTCTTT.

V gene TRBV1 combines with J gene TRBJ2-7; the table's D call of TRBD1 was not tested on the DNA. TRBV1 is designated a pseudogene. The CDR3 runs to 18 residues. The chain's CDR3 is CTSSQDKPRGQRTYEQYF. DNA of the CDR3: TGCACCAGCAGCCAAGATAAACCCCGGGGACAAAGAACTTACGAGCAGTACTTC.

The V and J genes are TRBV4-1 and TRBJ1-6, with 10 nucleotides matching TRBD1. CDR1 is MGHRA and CDR2 is YSYEKL in the germline V gene. V dropped 10 bases and J dropped 6; count of bases not matched to a gene: 18. The CDR3 extends over 18 amino acids. The CDR3 here is CATRQKPGQGSVNSPLHF. DNA of the CDR3: TGCGCCACTCGCCAAAAACCGGGACAGGGGTCGGTTAATTCACCCCTCCACTTT.

This clone appeared once. The chain joins TRBV6-6 to TRBJ1-1; TRBD1 matches 7 bases. This CDR3 is built from 16 residues. V shed 5 bases and J 1 base; nucleotides not matched to a gene: 10. Germline-derived CDR1 and CDR2 are MNHNY and SVGAGI (reference sequence). The CDR3 sequence: CASSPYRQGANTEAFF. CDR3 coding DNA: TGTGCCAGCAGTCCTTATAGACAGGGAGCGAACACTGAAGCTTTCTTT.

The chain recombines TRBV4-1 with TRBJ1-2; D is unresolved. The germline CDR1 and CDR2 sequences are MGHRA and YSYEKL. Trimming cost V 0 bases and J 2 bases, with 13 bases left between them. This CDR3 is built from 16 residues. Written as DNA, the CDR3 is TGCGCCAGCAGCCAAGACTCTGGCAGGATAAACTATGGCTACACCTTC. This encodes CASSQDSGRINYGYTF.

The rearrangement uses TRBV25-1 and TRBJ2-7, with D possibly being TRBD1 (5 bases). Germline V gene lookup returns CDR1 MGHDK and CDR2 SYGVNS. The V gene lost 4 bases and the J gene lost 1 base, with 8 bases spanning the gap. The CDR3 sequence is 13 residues long. CDR3 sequence reads: CASSGTLSYEQYF. The DNA of the CDR3 is TGTGCCAGCAGTGGGACATTATCCTACGAGCAGTACTTC.

This clone was observed once. The chain uses TRBV19 and TRBJ1-6; D is unresolved. The V and J ends lost 3 bases and 8 bases respectively, with 5 bases between them. The CDR3 sequence is 12 residues long. Per the germline V gene, CDR1 is LNHDA and CDR2 is SQIVND (reference sequence). CDR3 in amino acids: CASSISDSPLHF. The DNA of the CDR3 is TGTGCCAGTAGTATCAGCGATTCACCCCTCCACTTT.

This clone was seen a few times. The V gene is TRBV7-2, the J gene TRBJ1-5; D not resolved. The CDR3 has 13 amino acids. The V gene lost 6 bases and the J gene lost 6 bases, with 12 bases spanning the gap. Per germline, CDR1 SGHTA and CDR2 FQGNSA. The CDR3 here is CASSRTFAQPQHF. The CDR3, as DNA: TGTGCCAGCAGTAGAACTTTTGCTCAGCCCCAGCATTTT.

As regards this clone: Other DNA sequences from this sample encode an identical CDR3 as well. The rearrangement joins TRBV7-8 to TRBJ1-2; 8 positions agree with TRBD1. Germline trimming cut 1 base from V and 8 bases from J; bases unmatched to any gene: 12. CDR3 length equals 16 residues. Germline V gives CDR1 SGHVS, CDR2 FQNEAQ. Here the CDR3 reads CASSLDILDRDGGYTF. The CDR3 DNA is TGTGCCAGCAGCTTAGATATCCTGGACAGGGATGGAGGCTACACCTTC. Variable domain in full (rest from reference TRBV7-8 and TRBJ1-2): GAGVSQSPRYKVAKRGQDVALRCDPISGHVSLFWYQQALGQGPEFLTYFQNEAQLDKSGLPSDRFFAERPEGSVSTLKIQRTQQEDSAVYLCASSLDILDRDGGYTFGSGTRLTVV.

The rearrangement uses TRBV5-1 and TRBJ2-1, with 7 bases lining up with TRBD2. V lost 2 bases and J lost 8; bases outside the gene matches: 7. The CDR3 extends over 14 amino acids. Germline assignment: CDR1 SGHRS and CDR2 YFSETQ. As DNA, the CDR3 is TGCGCCAGCAGCTTCCGCGGGGGAGAGTATGAGCAGTTCTTC. Translation gives CASSFRGGEYEQFF.

The J gene is TRBJ1-2, the V gene TRBV13, with TRBD1 matching 11 bases. V lost 5 bases, J lost 8 bases, and 7 bases stayed unmatched. The germline gives CDR1 PRHDT, CDR2 FYEKMQ (reference sequence). The CDR3 runs to 14 residues. The CDR3 loop is CASSEGTGGGGYTF. In DNA, the CDR3 is TGTGCCAGCAGCGAGGGGACAGGGGGTGGGGGCTACACCTTC.

The rearrangement links TRBV5-6 to TRBJ2-7; 11 bases are a match to TRBD2. V lost 4 bases and J lost 5; bases outside the gene matches: 5. This CDR3 spans 14 amino acids. The germline V gene encodes CDR1 SGHDT and CDR2 YYEEEE. DNA of the CDR3: TGTGCCAGCAGCCTAGCGGGGGGAGGTAACGAGCAGTACTTC. Protein product: CASSLAGGGNEQYF.

The V gene is TRBV7-6, the J gene TRBJ1-6; no definite D call. Per the germline V gene, CDR1 is SGHVS and CDR2 is FNYEAQ. V was cut by 4 bases and J by 7 bases, with 8 bases left in between. CDR3 length: 13 residues. The CDR3 is CASSYELNSPLHF. Written as DNA, the CDR3 is TGTGCCAGCAGCTACGAACTGAATTCACCCCTCCACTTT. The full variable domain, with the rest looked up from reference TRBV7-6 and TRBJ1-6, is GAGVSQSPRYKVTKRGQDVALRCDPISGHVSLYWYRQALGQGPEFLTYFNYEAQQDKSGLPNDRFSAERPEGSISTLTIQRTEQRDSAMYRCASSYELNSPLHFGNGTRLTVT.

The sample holds one count of this clone. The CDR3 nucleotides are TGTGCCACCAGCAGCGGGACACACACCGGGGAGCTGTTTTTT. Amino acid sequence: CATSSGTHTGELFF. The chain is built from TRBV15 and TRBJ2-2; tentative D call: TRBD1 (6 bases). The CDR3 spans 14 residues. Germline V gives CDR1 LNHNV, CDR2 YYDKDF (reference sequence). V lost 3 bases, J lost 3 bases, and 8 bases lay in between.

This clone showed up just once. The rearrangement joins TRBV9 to TRBJ2-7; D unresolved. V was shortened by 0 bases and J by 6 bases, with 16 bases between the two germline ends. The CDR3 extends over 15 amino acids. Germline V gene lookup returns CDR1 SGDLS and CDR2 YYNGEE. This CDR3 is CASSVESRPTSEQYF. DNA of the CDR3: TGTGCCAGCAGCGTAGAGTCCAGGCCCACCTCCGAGCAGTACTTC.

The rearrangement links TRBV6-6 to TRBJ1-4, with D possibly being TRBD1 (5 bases). Germline-derived CDR1 and CDR2 are MNHNY and SVGAGI (reference sequence). The CDR3 totals 14 residues. V lost 0 bases and J lost 7, with 9 bases in between. The CDR3 DNA reads as TGTGCCAGCAGTTACTCGGGGCGGAGTGAAAAACTGTTTTTT. Its protein product is CASSYSGRSEKLFF.

This clone has only one observation. V usage is TRBV5-1 and J usage is TRBJ2-2; a weak D match, TRBD2 (6 bases). The V gene's germline CDR1 is SGHRS and CDR2 YFSETQ. The CDR3 consists of 15 residues. V lost 7 bases, J lost 1 base, and 14 bases lay in between. The CDR3 sequence is CASGKDYLNTGELFF. CDR3 sequence (DNA): TGCGCCAGCGGCAAGGACTACCTGAACACCGGGGAGCTGTTTTTT. Variable domain in full (rest from reference TRBV5-1 and TRBJ2-2): KAGVTQTPRYLIKTRGQQVTLSCSPISGHRSVSWYQQTPGQGLQFLFEYFSETQRNKGNFPGRFSGRQFSNSRSEMNVSTLELGDSALYLCASGKDYLNTGELFFGEGSRLTVL.

The chain employs TRBV7-9 and TRBJ1-2, with 9 bases that match TRBD1. Trimming took 5 bases from V and 7 from J; bases not matched to a gene: 5. The germline V gene encodes CDR1 SEHNR and CDR2 FQNEAQ (reference sequence). This CDR3 region has 13 residues. For the CDR3, the DNA is TGTGCCAGCAGCGCCCGGACAGGGGCTGGCTACACCTTC. It is translated as CASSARTGAGYTF.

V usage is TRBV4-1 and J usage is TRBJ2-7, with D perhaps TRBD2 (6 bases). V dropped 1 base and J dropped 3 bases, with 13 bases sitting between them. Germline CDR1 reads MGHRA; CDR2 reads YSYEKL. CDR3 length: 15 amino acids. The DNA for the CDR3 is TGCGCCAGCAGCCAAGGGCCCCGCGGGGACTACGAGCAGTACTTC. Protein product: CASSQGPRGDYEQYF.

The chain joins TRBV5-1 to TRBJ2-2, with TRBD1 matching over 7 bases. Germline assignment: CDR1 SGHRS and CDR2 YFSETQ. V was clipped by 2 bases and J by 4 bases; unmatched bases: 5. CDR3 length: 15 amino acids. The CDR3 DNA reads as TGCGCCAGCAGCTTTGAGGGGGCCAGCACCGGGGAGCTGTTTTTT. Translating gives CASSFEGASTGELFF.

The chain joins TRBV27 to TRBJ2-3; D may correspond to TRBD1 or TRBD2 (5 bases each). Germline values: CDR1 MNHEY, CDR2 SMNVEV (reference sequence). The CDR3 is made up of 14 amino acids. V shed 4 bases and J shed 2 bases, with 10 bases lying between them. The CDR3 region is CASSSSGLTDTQYF. For the CDR3, the DNA is TGTGCCAGCAGTTCATCGGGGCTCACAGATACGCAGTATTTT.

Here the CDR3 DNA reads TGTGCCACCAGCAGAGTTACTAGCGGATTCTACGAGCAGTACTTC. Its translation: CATSRVTSGFYEQYF. The chain combines TRBV15 with TRBJ2-7, with TRBD2 matching 8 bases. The CDR3 extends over 15 amino acids. Germline loops: CDR1 LNHNV, CDR2 YYDKDF (reference sequence). V shed 1 base and J 3 bases; nucleotides not matched to a gene: 5.

In this sample, this clone turned up once. The V gene is TRBV2, the J gene TRBJ1-1; TRBD1 might be the D (5 bases). The V and J ends lost 7 bases and 10 bases respectively, with 19 bases between them. Germline CDR1 SNHLY, CDR2 FYNNEI. CDR3 length equals 13 residues. The CDR3: CASILGQGTTAFF. The CDR3 coding sequence is TGTGCCAGCATCTTAGGCCAGGGTACGACAGCTTTCTTT.